The T cell receptor (beta chain) under discussion was sequenced for a study of identical twins (dated by TCRdb to between 2015 and 2016). Regarding the study in general: To test whether fetal clonotypes persist, this study deep-sequenced TCR alpha and beta repertoires from monozygotic twins, from unrelated adults of various ages, and from cord blood. Replicate twin experiments were performed at different times using different library preparation protocols to rule out contamination.

To prepare the library, 5' RACE was applied. The instrument was an Illumina HiSeq 2000. Template switching introduced a universal primer binding site; the final cDNA contained a unique molecular identifier, enabling accurate counting of TCR cDNA molecules. First-strand cDNA for TCR alpha and beta chains was synthesized from specific primers in the conserved constant-segment region. Each cDNA library was double barcoded, with a SMART-Mk sample barcode plus Illumina barcodes, to control for contamination. TruSeq adapter sequences, together with Illumina sample barcodes, were added in two successive PCR steps. The TCR alpha and beta cDNA libraries were sequenced on the Illumina HiSeq platform using custom primers. Turning to the authors' computational methods: Raw reads were processed with MiGEC to extract unique molecular identifiers, and MiXCR was used to determine CDR3 positions. For each individual, recombination models were inferred using an EM algorithm with the repgenHMM and IGoR tools. Shared clonotypes were analyzed with the tcR package in R, and sharing was normalized by the product of cloneset sizes. To study raw recombination without the effects of thymic and clonal selection, out-of-frame nonproductive sequences were analyzed. The raw public reads went through TCRdb reprocessing: fastp at Q25, MiXCR clone calling, in-frame beta chains kept. CDR3 protein duplicates are merged, each entry listing the most common genes and DNA. None of the V and J calls come from the authors' own analysis; TCRdb made them. For this sample there are roughly 1,500,000 distinct CDR3 sequences; 32% appear just once. Over 0.25% of the sample goes to the ten largest clones.

V sheds 5 bases and J sheds 2 bases, leaving 7 bases between their ends. Counted from cysteine to phenylalanine, this CDR3 has 11 amino acids. The CDR3 DNA has 33 bases and is translated from base 1. The germline V gene (reference sequence) gives CDR1 as DFQATT and CDR2 as SNEGSKA. About this clonotype: Its antigen target is currently unknown. Possible read error: a much larger clone is one base away.

General findings and caveats noted by the study authors: Conclusions relied on cross-sectional statistical analysis, since the same donors could not be followed over many years. Compared with coincidental sharing between unrelated individuals, out-of-frame TCR alpha sequences shared between twins had an excess of sequences with low generation probability. Zero-insertion analyses could be partly confounded by invariant T cells such as MAIT and iNKT, though diverse VJ usage argued against such confounding for most clonotypes. Abundant cord blood beta clonotypes had fewer insertions, young adult naive repertoires showed a similar but weaker trend, and memory repertoires showed no such trend. In beta out-of-frame sequences, excess twin sharing was weaker, because having fewer shared sequences lowered the signal-to-noise ratio. In monozygotic twins, recombination models systematically underestimated out-of-frame TCR alpha sharing, but the models matched the sharing seen between unrelated individuals.

All donors were healthy Caucasians. The clonotype originates from a newborn girl in good health. The sequence is built from TRBV20-1 and TRBJ2-7; there is no confident call for the D gene. The sample consisted of cord blood. The nucleotide sequence is TGCAGTGCTGCCGACACCTACGAGCAGTACTTC. It encodes CSAADTYEQYF.